The following is a T cell receptor (beta chain) sequence with its context. As originally analysed: Reference gene primer amplification yielded estimated nucleated cell counts. Using immunoSEQ multiplex PCR, the repertoire was profiled, and TCRdb retains in-frame clones only, with some absent. The D gene and trimming were derived from the DNA, and the V and J assignments and clone size from that table. The sample has 250,000 to 300,000 clones, around 90% seen once. The data were taken from a study of blood T cell repertoires in COVID-19. Study background: The United States, Italy and Spain were the sources of the acute and convalescent COVID-19 samples. T cells, B-cell-depleted T cells, or PBMCs supplied cDNA or gDNA.

V was shortened by 3 bases and J by 6 bases, with 12 bases between the two germline ends. CDR1 is SGHAT and CDR2 is FQNNGV in the germline V gene. The CDR3 consists of 14 residues. The receptor was isolated from a woman in her 50s who had recovered from COVID-19. The chain has TRBV11-2 and TRBJ2-1; D gene unclear. The sample taken for sequencing was peripheral blood. The CDR3 nucleotides read TGTGCCAGCAGCTTCCAGGTTCAAGGCAATGAGCAGTTCTTC. Protein sequence: CASSFQVQGNEQFF.